Following are 21 T cell receptor beta chains from one sample sequenced in a study of blood T cell repertoires in COVID-19. Sequenced by immunoSEQ multiplex PCR; TCRdb stores in-frame clones only, minus some. Of about 39,000 clones listed, about 86% were seen once; the top ten hold 55% to 60%. What was sequenced was peripheral blood. These receptor sequences come from a man in his 70s with acute or convalescent COVID-19.

The CDR3 sequence is CASRLLADSSYEQYF. The DNA for the CDR3 is TGTGCCAGTAGGTTACTAGCGGACAGCTCCTACGAGCAGTACTTC. This sequence joins TRBV19 and TRBJ2-7; TRBD2 matches at 8 bases. Trimming cost V 6 bases and J 0 bases; bases outside gene matches: 7. CDR1 is LNHDA and CDR2 is SQIVND in the germline V gene (reference sequence). The CDR3 contains 15 residues.

The chain uses TRBV6-2 or TRBV6-3 and TRBJ1-6; D is uncertain. Trimming left V 5 bases short and J 3 bases short, with 2 bases between. The CDR3 is made up of 12 amino acids. Germline V CDR1 and CDR2: MNHEY, SVGEGT. The CDR3 is CASSLYNSPLHF. In DNA, the CDR3 is TGTGCCAGCAGTCTCTATAATTCACCCCTCCACTTT.

The CDR3 here is CASSYGGAGNTEAFF. The CDR3 DNA sequence: TGTGCCAGCAGTTATGGGGGGGCCGGGAACACTGAAGCTTTCTTT. The chain combines TRBV6-2 or TRBV6-3 with TRBJ1-1; possibly TRBD1 for D (6 bases). CDR3 length: 15 residues. V was pared by 3 bases and J by 1 base, with 12 bases between. Germline V lookup: CDR1 MNHEY, CDR2 SVGEGT.

The chain couples TRBV30 to TRBJ2-2; 9 bases align to TRBD2. J was trimmed by 5 bases and V by 8 bases; bases with no gene match: 9. CDR3 length equals 14 residues. Germline V gene lookup returns CDR1 GTSNPN and CDR2 SVGIG (reference sequence). The CDR3 protein is CAGSGSARTGELFF. Here the CDR3 DNA reads TGTGCCGGTAGCGGGAGCGCGAGGACCGGGGAGCTGTTTTTT.

The gene calls are TRBV6-5 and TRBJ1-5; TRBD1 matches at 7 bases. The CDR3 consists of 13 residues. V lost 6 bases and J lost 9; bases outside the gene matches: 8. Germline V lookup: CDR1 MNHEY, CDR2 SVGAGI. The CDR3 nucleotides read TGTGCCAGCAGCCGGGACAGAGATCGGCCCCAGCATTTT. This translates into CASSRDRDRPQHF.

This clone was seen once. The rearrangement uses TRBV4-1 and TRBJ2-3, with 10 bases fitting TRBD2. Per the germline V gene, CDR1 is MGHRA and CDR2 is YSYEKL. V shed 4 bases and J 2 bases; nucleotides not matched to a gene: 3. The CDR3 covers 15 residues. The CDR3 reads CASSRLAGATDTQYF. The DNA of the CDR3 is TGCGCCAGCAGCCGGCTAGCGGGAGCCACAGATACGCAGTATTTT.

V is TRBV2 and J is TRBJ1-5, with a possible D match to TRBD1 (6 bases). The germline V gene has CDR1 SNHLY and CDR2 FYNNEI. The CDR3 consists of 15 residues. The ends were cut back, 7 bases at V and 7 bases at J, with 20 bases in the middle. CDR3 protein: CASIRDAQGGQPQHF. In nucleotides, the CDR3 is TGTGCCAGCATTCGAGACGCACAGGGTGGGCAGCCCCAGCATTTT. The full variable domain, rest sourced from reference TRBV2 and TRBJ1-5, is EPEVTQTPSHQVTQMGQEVILRCVPISNHLYFYWYRQILGQKVEFLVSFYNNEISEKSEIFDDQFSVERPDGSNFTLKIRSTKLEDSAMYFCASIRDAQGGQPQHFGDGTRLSIL.

The CDR3 DNA sequence: TGCGCCAGCAGCCAAGAAAGACAGCCCTCCTACGAGCAGTACTTC. It is translated as CASSQERQPSYEQYF. The rearrangement links TRBV4-1 to TRBJ2-7, with D possibly being TRBD1 (5 bases). CDR1 is MGHRA, CDR2 YSYEKL, per germline. The CDR3 extends over 15 amino acids. Trimming left V 0 bases short and J 0 bases short, with 9 bases between.

The chain joins TRBV4-2 to TRBJ2-7; D is perhaps TRBD1 (6 bases). This CDR3 spans 15 amino acids. Germline V lookup: CDR1 LGHNA, CDR2 YNFKEQ. The V and J ends lost 3 bases and 9 bases respectively, with 21 bases between them. The CDR3, as DNA: TGTGCCAGCAGCCAGTACTTCAGGGCCCCAGGGGTGCAGTACTTC. Encoded protein: CASSQYFRAPGVQYF.

V gene TRBV18 combines with J gene TRBJ1-5; weak D call: TRBD1 (5 bases). CDR1 is KGHSH and CDR2 is LQKENI in the germline V gene. V lost 1 base, J lost 5 bases, and 12 bases lay in between. The CDR3 has 15 amino acids. DNA for the CDR3: TGTGCCAGCTCACCACAGGGAGGGGAGGATCAGCCCCAGCATTTT. Translation: CASSPQGGEDQPQHF.

V and J are TRBV19 and TRBJ2-3, with TRBD2 matching 9 bases. V lost 3 bases to trimming and J lost 3 bases; unmatched junction nucleotides: 4. The CDR3 runs 15 residues. Germline V gene data show CDR1 as LNHDA and CDR2 as SQIVND (reference sequence). The CDR3 spells CASSMAGGETDTQYF. The DNA of the CDR3 is TGTGCCAGTAGTATGGCGGGGGGGGAGACAGATACGCAGTATTTT.

The gene calls are TRBV7-9 and TRBJ1-2; D may be TRBD1 (5 bases). This CDR3 comprises 15 residues. V was clipped by 3 bases and J by 6 bases, with 17 bases between them. Germline V lookup: CDR1 SEHNR, CDR2 FQNEAQ (reference sequence). The DNA for the CDR3 is TGTGCCAGCAGCTTCGACAGAAAGATTCACAATGGCTACACCTTC. This gives the protein CASSFDRKIHNGYTF.

The CDR3 DNA sequence: TGTGCCAGCAGTAAACAGGGGGCGGCCGCAGATACGCAGTATTTT. Translating gives CASSKQGAAADTQYF. This sequence joins TRBV6-5 and TRBJ2-3, with 9 bases that match TRBD1. Losses at the gene ends were 5 bases for V and 4 bases for J; bases not matched to a gene: 7. CDR3 size: 15 residues. Germline V lookup: CDR1 MNHEY, CDR2 SVGAGI.

The gene calls are TRBV19 and TRBJ2-1; 7 nucleotides line up with TRBD2. Germline V gene sequence: CDR1 LNHDA, CDR2 SQIVND (reference sequence). The length of the CDR3 is 13 residues. Trimming removed 8 bases from V and 0 bases from J; junction bases left unmatched: 1. CDR3 sequence (DNA): TGTGCCAGTTGCGGGAGCTCCTACAATGAGCAGTTCTTC. Translation gives CASCGSSYNEQFF.

The rearrangement links TRBV30 to TRBJ1-2; 8 nucleotides match TRBD1. Germline V gene data show CDR1 as GTSNPN and CDR2 as SVGIG (reference sequence). The CDR3 runs 13 residues. V dropped 1 base and J dropped 8; count of bases not matched to a gene: 6. CDR3 in DNA: TGTGCCTGGAGTGCCTCACGGGACAGGGGCTACACCTTC. Encoded protein: CAWSASRDRGYTF.

The chain uses TRBV19 and TRBJ1-4, with no clear D. This CDR3 spans 15 amino acids. V was clipped by 3 bases and J by 6 bases, with 14 bases between them. The germline CDR1 and CDR2 sequences are LNHDA and SQIVND (reference sequence). In DNA, the CDR3 is TGTGCCAGTAGTATCGGTCGATGGTTAGATGAAAAACTGTTTTTT. This gives the protein CASSIGRWLDEKLFF.

The rearrangement uses TRBV28 and TRBJ2-5, with 13 bases aligning to TRBD2. V dropped 3 bases and J dropped 3; count of bases not matched to a gene: 4. The CDR3 is made up of 16 amino acids. CDR1 MDHEN and CDR2 SYDVKM come from the germline V gene. Here the CDR3 reads CASSFLGLAGEETQYF. In nucleotides, the CDR3 is TGTGCCAGCAGTTTCTTAGGACTAGCGGGAGAAGAGACCCAGTACTTC.

This clone has a single count. J is TRBJ2-6 and V is TRBV2, with 10 nucleotides matching TRBD1. V shed 5 bases, J shed 0 bases, and the junction held 7 bases outside the gene matches. The CDR3 loop spans 18 amino acids. Germline V gene data show CDR1 as SNHLY and CDR2 as FYNNEI. CDR3 residues: CASSLGQGVSSGANVLTF. The CDR3 region has the DNA TGTGCCAGCAGTCTCGGACAGGGGGTGAGCTCTGGGGCCAACGTCCTGACTTTC. Variable domain in full (rest from reference TRBV2 and TRBJ2-6): EPEVTQTPSHQVTQMGQEVILRCVPISNHLYFYWYRQILGQKVEFLVSFYNNEISEKSEIFDDQFSVERPDGSNFTLKIRSTKLEDSAMYFCASSLGQGVSSGANVLTFGAGSRLTVL.

The J gene is TRBJ1-1, the V gene TRBV4-3; D is ambiguous. The CDR3 is 14 residues long. V lost 3 bases, J lost 6 bases, and 14 bases lay in between. Germline-derived CDR1 and CDR2 are LGHNA and YSLEER. CDR3 DNA sequence: TGCGCCAGCAGCCAGGACGGGAGCTCAGCTGAAGCTTTCTTT. Encoded protein: CASSQDGSSAEAFF.

This chain links TRBV28 with TRBJ1-2; D remains ambiguous. The CDR3 runs to 13 residues. CDR1 is MDHEN, CDR2 SYDVKM, per germline. CDR3 in amino acids: CVVHSYLNYGYTF. DNA for the CDR3: TGTGTGGTCCACAGTTACTTAAACTATGGCTACACCTTC.

The V call is TRBV15, the J call TRBJ2-6; D is perhaps TRBD2 (6 bases). The CDR3 totals 19 residues. The germline gives CDR1 LNHNV, CDR2 YYDKDF (reference sequence). V was cut by 5 bases and J by 0 bases, with 20 bases left in between. The CDR3 DNA sequence: TGTGCCACCAGCGCCCGGAGGGGCCCCCTTAGCTCTGGGGCCAACGTCCTGACTTTC. Translation gives CATSARRGPLSSGANVLTF.